The 18 T cell receptor beta chains below were found in one sample sequenced in a study of T-cell memory formation after mild COVID-19. TCRdb re-called the 5' RACE reads with MiXCR, one entry per CDR3 protein. The profile shows 5,000 or so distinct CDR3 sequences, 44% of them singletons. The specimen was PBMCs or a T cell subset sorted from them (not recorded which). The receptors come from an adult who had mild COVID-19 (a few samples of this study predate the infection). Cell type and time point are not known.

V is TRBV7-9 and J is TRBJ2-7, with D possibly TRBD1 on 6 matching bases. Trimming stripped 5 bases from V and 6 bases from J, with 14 bases between. CDR1 is SEHNR and CDR2 is FQNEAQ in the germline V gene (reference sequence). The CDR3 spans 13 residues. The chain's CDR3 is CASSREGVGEQYF. For the CDR3, the DNA is TGTGCCAGCAGCCGAGAGGGGGTTGGCGAGCAGTACTTC.

The V and J genes are TRBV7-9 and TRBJ1-6; 7 bases are shared with TRBD1. Germline assignment: CDR1 SEHNR and CDR2 FQNEAQ (reference sequence). The CDR3 consists of 12 residues. V shed 6 bases and J 10 bases; nucleotides not matched to a gene: 3. This CDR3 reads CASSDRDSPLHF. The CDR3 coding sequence is TGTGCCAGCAGTGACAGGGACTCACCCCTCCACTTT.

This sequence joins TRBV9 and TRBJ2-3, with 9 bases aligning to TRBD1. V shed 3 bases, J shed 4 bases, and the junction held 6 bases outside the gene matches. The CDR3 consists of 15 residues. Germline V lookup: CDR1 SGDLS, CDR2 YYNGEE. CDR3 amino acids: CASSGDRAGADTQYF. The CDR3 DNA sequence: TGTGCCAGCAGCGGGGACAGGGCGGGGGCAGATACGCAGTATTTT.

This clonotype is termed medium-sized. The chain combines TRBV2 with TRBJ2-7; D gene unclear. The length of the CDR3 is 17 residues. CDR1 SNHLY and CDR2 FYNNEI come from the germline V gene. Trimming removed 3 bases at V and 5 bases at J, with 23 bases between. CDR3 sequence reads: CASSDPTLDGRFDEQYF. CDR3 sequence (DNA): TGTGCCAGCAGTGACCCCACCCTGGACGGACGATTCGACGAGCAGTACTTC.

This clonotype has a count of ten or more. The chain uses TRBV11-3 and TRBJ2-3; D is undetermined. This CDR3 comprises 14 residues. CDR1 is SGHNT, CDR2 YENEEA, per germline. V was cut by 4 bases and J by 2 bases, with 10 bases left in between. DNA for the CDR3: TGTGCCAGCAGCTCGGGCAAGTACACAGATACGCAGTATTTT. The encoded protein is CASSSGKYTDTQYF.

This rearrangement joins TRBV5-1 to TRBJ2-3; unclear D gene. Looked up from germline, CDR1 is SGHRS and CDR2 is YFSETQ. Trimming removed 0 bases from V and 5 bases from J, with 4 bases in between. CDR3 length equals 12 residues. The CDR3 protein is CASSLDLDTQYF. CDR3 in DNA: TGCGCCAGCAGCTTGGATCTAGATACGCAGTATTTT.

This clonotype was recorded once. The chain links TRBV11-2 to TRBJ2-5, with D perhaps assigned TRBD1 or TRBD2 (5 bases each). The V end was cut by 1 base, the J end by 3 bases, with 6 bases between. The CDR3 runs to 13 residues. Germline lookup yields CDR1 SGHAT and CDR2 FQNNGV. Here the CDR3 DNA reads TGTGCCAGCAGCTTAGGAGGGGAAGAGACCCAGTACTTC. This encodes CASSLGGEETQYF. The full variable domain, its missing parts supplied by reference TRBV11-2 and TRBJ2-5, is EAGVAQSPRYKIIEKRQSVAFWCNPISGHATLYWYQQILGQGPKLLIQFQNNGVVDDSQLPKDRFSAERLKGVDSTLKIQPAKLEDSAVYLCASSLGGEETQYFGPGTRLLVL.

The V call is TRBV19, the J call TRBJ2-3, with 9 positions matching TRBD2. Germline lookup yields CDR1 LNHDA and CDR2 SQIVND (reference sequence). The length of the CDR3 is 15 residues. Losses at the gene ends were 5 bases for V and 3 bases for J; bases not matched to a gene: 6. CDR3 nucleotides: TGTGCCAGTAGTTCCCGGCGGGAGGGAACAGATACGCAGTATTTT. The encoded protein is CASSSRREGTDTQYF.

This clonotype is labeled medium-sized. The rearrangement joins TRBV12-3 or TRBV12-4 to TRBJ2-7; 8 nucleotides line up with TRBD2. The CDR3 sequence is 14 residues long. The V gene end was trimmed by 2 bases and the J gene end by 1 base; junction bases not matched to a gene: 1. CDR3 amino acids: CASSLSSGSYEQYF. CDR3 DNA sequence: TGTGCCAGCAGTTTATCTAGCGGGTCCTACGAGCAGTACTTC.

This clonotype showed up just a few times. The rearrangement links TRBV28 to TRBJ2-5, with a tentative D call TRBD1 (6 bases). CDR1 MDHEN and CDR2 SYDVKM come from the germline V gene. With 6 bases removed from V and 3 bases from J, the gap between germline ends came to 11 bases. The CDR3 sequence is 13 residues long. The CDR3 nucleotides are TGTGCCAGCAGGCCACAGGGAAAAGAGACCCAGTACTTC. Amino acid sequence: CASRPQGKETQYF.

The V and J genes are TRBV5-1 and TRBJ2-1, with 10 bases identical to TRBD2. The CDR3 sequence is 14 residues long. The V segment lost 4 bases and the J segment 10 bases; nucleotides outside the gene matches: 8. Per germline, CDR1 SGHRS and CDR2 YFSETQ. The CDR3 sequence is CASSVSGGAREQFF. The CDR3 DNA reads TGCGCCAGCAGCGTAAGCGGGGGGGCAAGGGAGCAGTTCTTC. The variable domain in full, completed from reference TRBV5-1 and TRBJ2-1, reads KAGVTQTPRYLIKTRGQQVTLSCSPISGHRSVSWYQQTPGQGLQFLFEYFSETQRNKGNFPGRFSGRQFSNSRSEMNVSTLELGDSALYLCASSVSGGAREQFFGPGTRLTVL.

The chain couples TRBV6-2 or TRBV6-3 to TRBJ2-5; TRBD2 is a possible D gene (6 bases). The length of the CDR3 is 13 residues. Germline CDR1 reads MNHEY; CDR2 reads SVGEGT. V was shortened by 7 bases and J by 7 bases, with 16 bases between the two germline ends. The CDR3 loop reads CASTERDSTTQYF. CDR3 DNA sequence: TGTGCCAGCACCGAACGGGACTCTACGACCCAGTACTTC.

Here the CDR3 reads CASSPHQAGPSYNEQFF. CDR3 sequence (DNA): TGTGCCAGCAGCCCACACCAAGCGGGGCCCTCCTACAATGAGCAGTTCTTC. The chain is built from TRBV7-3 and TRBJ2-1, with TRBD2 identical over 7 bases. V shed 5 bases, J shed 0 bases, and the junction held 10 bases outside the gene matches. CDR3 length: 17 residues. CDR1 is SGHTA, CDR2 FQGTGA, per germline.

In its sample, this clonotype ranks as medium-sized (0.01 to 0.1%). The chain is built from TRBV7-6 and TRBJ2-5; TRBD2 agrees at 12 bases. Germline-derived CDR1 and CDR2 are SGHVS and FNYEAQ. V lost 4 bases to trimming and J lost 6 bases; unmatched junction nucleotides: 9. The CDR3 is 16 amino acids. The CDR3 DNA is TGTGCCAGCAGCTCGAATAGACTAGCGGGGGTGCAGACCCAGTACTTC. It encodes CASSSNRLAGVQTQYF.

In its sample, this clonotype ranks as medium-sized. The V call is TRBV7-9, the J call TRBJ1-5; tentatively, D is TRBD1 (6 bases). Germline V CDR1 and CDR2: SEHNR, FQNEAQ (reference sequence). Trimming removed 4 bases from V and 5 bases from J, with 15 bases in between. This CDR3 region has 15 residues. This chain's CDR3 is CASSSNREPYQPQHF. The CDR3 bases are TGTGCCAGCAGCTCGAACAGGGAGCCTTATCAGCCCCAGCATTTT.

The CDR3 is CASSLSPGQVAYTF. CDR3 coding DNA: TGTGCCAGCAGCTTAAGCCCGGGACAGGTAGCCTACACCTTC. The V and J genes are TRBV7-2 and TRBJ1-2; 8 nucleotides line up with TRBD1. CDR1 SGHTA and CDR2 FQGNSA come from the germline V gene. V trimming: 2 bases; J trimming: 10 bases; junction bases outside the gene matches: 9. The CDR3 contains 14 residues.

By share, this clonotype ranks as medium-sized. The rearrangement links TRBV12-3 or TRBV12-4 to TRBJ2-2, with D perhaps given as TRBD1 or TRBD2 (5 bases each). This CDR3 has 16 residues. Trimming took off 7 bases at V and 1 base at J, with 16 bases between the two ends. CDR3 nucleotides: TGTGCCAGCATCCCGCCGGGGACGGTGAACACCGGGGAGCTGTTTTTT. It specifies CASIPPGTVNTGELFF.

The chain carries TRBV24-1 and TRBJ1-2, with TRBD1 matching 8 bases. The junction had 7 bases not matched to a gene; V was cut back by 5 bases and J by 3 bases. The CDR3 loop spans 15 amino acids. The germline V gene has CDR1 KGHDR and CDR2 SFDVKD. CDR3 amino acids: CATSAWTGSDYGYTF. CDR3 nucleotide sequence: TGTGCCACCAGTGCCTGGACAGGGTCCGACTATGGCTACACCTTC.